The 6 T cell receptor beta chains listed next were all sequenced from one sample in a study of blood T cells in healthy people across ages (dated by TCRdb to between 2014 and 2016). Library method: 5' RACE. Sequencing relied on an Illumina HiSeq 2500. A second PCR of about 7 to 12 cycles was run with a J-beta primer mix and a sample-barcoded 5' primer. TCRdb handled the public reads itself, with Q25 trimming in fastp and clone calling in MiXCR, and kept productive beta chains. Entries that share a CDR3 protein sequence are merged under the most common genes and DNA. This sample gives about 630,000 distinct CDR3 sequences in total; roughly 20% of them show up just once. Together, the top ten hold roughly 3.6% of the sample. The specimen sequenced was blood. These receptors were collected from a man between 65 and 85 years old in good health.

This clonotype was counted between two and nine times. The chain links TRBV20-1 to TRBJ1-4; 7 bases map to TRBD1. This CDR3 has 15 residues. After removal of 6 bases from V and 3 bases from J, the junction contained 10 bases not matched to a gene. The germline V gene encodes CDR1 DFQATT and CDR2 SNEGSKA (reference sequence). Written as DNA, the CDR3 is TGCAGTGCCACTGATTACGGGACAGCTAATGAAAAACTGTTTTTT. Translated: CSATDYGTANEKLFF.

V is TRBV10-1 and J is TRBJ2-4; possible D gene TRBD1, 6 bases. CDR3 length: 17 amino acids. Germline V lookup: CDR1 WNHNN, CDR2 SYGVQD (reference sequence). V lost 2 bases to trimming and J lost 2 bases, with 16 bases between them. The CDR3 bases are TGCGCCAGCAGTGAGGGCGAGTTGGGGACAACCAAAAACATTCAGTACTTC. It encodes CASSEGELGTTKNIQYF.

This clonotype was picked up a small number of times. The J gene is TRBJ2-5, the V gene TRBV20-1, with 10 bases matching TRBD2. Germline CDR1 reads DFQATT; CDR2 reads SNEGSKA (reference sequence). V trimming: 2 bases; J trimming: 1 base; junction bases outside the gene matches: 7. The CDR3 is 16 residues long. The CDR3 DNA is TGCAGTGCTAGACCCCTAGCGGGAGCCCCCCAAGAGACCCAGTACTTC. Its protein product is CSARPLAGAPQETQYF.

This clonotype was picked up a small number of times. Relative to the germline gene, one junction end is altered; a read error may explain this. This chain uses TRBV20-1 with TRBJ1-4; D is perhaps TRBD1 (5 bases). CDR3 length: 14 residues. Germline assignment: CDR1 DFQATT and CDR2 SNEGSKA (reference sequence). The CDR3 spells CSLREGTTNEKLFF. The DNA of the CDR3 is TGCAGCCTCCGGGAGGGGACGACCAATGAGAAACTGTTTTTT.

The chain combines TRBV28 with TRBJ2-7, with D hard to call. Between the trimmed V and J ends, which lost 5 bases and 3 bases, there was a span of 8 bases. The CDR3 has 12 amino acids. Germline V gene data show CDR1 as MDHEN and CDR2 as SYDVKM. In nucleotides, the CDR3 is TGTGCCAGCAGTGAACAGAGCTACGAGCAGTACTTC. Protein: CASSEQSYEQYF.

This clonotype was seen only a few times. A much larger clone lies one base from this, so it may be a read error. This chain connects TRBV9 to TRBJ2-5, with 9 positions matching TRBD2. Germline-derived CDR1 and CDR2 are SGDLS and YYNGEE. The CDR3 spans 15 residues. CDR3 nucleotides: TGTGCCGGCAGCGTAGAAGCGGGAGGCCAAGAGACCCAGTACTTC. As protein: CAGSVEAGGQETQYF.